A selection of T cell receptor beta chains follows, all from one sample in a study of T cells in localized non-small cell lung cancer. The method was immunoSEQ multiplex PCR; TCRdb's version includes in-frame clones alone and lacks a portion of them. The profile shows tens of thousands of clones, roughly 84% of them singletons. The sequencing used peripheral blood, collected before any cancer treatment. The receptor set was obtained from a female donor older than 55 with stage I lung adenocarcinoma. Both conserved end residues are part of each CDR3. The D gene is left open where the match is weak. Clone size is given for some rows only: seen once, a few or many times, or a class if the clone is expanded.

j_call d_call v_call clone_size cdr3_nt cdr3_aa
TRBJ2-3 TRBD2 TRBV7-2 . TGTGCCAGCAGCTCCGGACTAGCGGGGACAACCACAGATACGCAGTATTTT CASSSGLAGTTTDTQYF
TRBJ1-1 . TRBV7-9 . TGTGCCAGCAGCCCAGTTTTAGCAGGGCCCACTGAAGCTTTCTTT CASSPVLAGPTEAFF
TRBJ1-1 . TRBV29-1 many TGCAGCGCCGATATTCGGGGGGGACGCACTGAAGCTTTCTTT CSADIRGGRTEAFF
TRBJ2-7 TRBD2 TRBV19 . TGTGCCAGTAGTGTTACTAGCGGGGACACCTACGAGCAGTACTTC CASSVTSGDTYEQYF
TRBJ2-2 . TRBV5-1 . TGCGCCAGCAGCCGAACCGGAAGCACCGGGGAGCTGTTTTTT CASSRTGSTGELFF
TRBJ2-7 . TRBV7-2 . TGTGCCAGCAGCTTACGGACAGCCCTACGCGAGCAGTACTTC CASSLRTALREQYF
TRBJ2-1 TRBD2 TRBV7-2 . TGTGCCAGCAGCTTAGTTCCTAGCGGTGTAAATGAGCAGTTCTTC CASSLVPSGVNEQFF
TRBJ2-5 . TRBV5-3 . TGTGCCAGAAGCTTGGACCAGGGAGTCGGCATACGTACAACCCAGTACTTC CARSLDQGVGIRTTQYF
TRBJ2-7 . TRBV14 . TGTGCCAGCAGCCGAAGGGGGGGGTACGAGCAGTACTTC CASSRRGGYEQYF
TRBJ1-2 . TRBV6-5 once TGTGCCAGCAGTTACGGGCGGGGGGCCGACTATGGCTACACCTTC CASSYGRGADYGYTF
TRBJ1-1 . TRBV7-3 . TGTGCCAGCAGCTTAACGTTACAGCCGAACACTGAAGCTTTCTTT CASSLTLQPNTEAFF
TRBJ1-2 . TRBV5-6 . TGTGCCAGCAGCGATCGGGCCGTCGCTAACTATGGCTACACCTTC CASSDRAVANYGYTF
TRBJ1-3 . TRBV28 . TGTGCCAGCAGCCACTCAGGGGCTGGAAACACCATATATTTT CASSHSGAGNTIYF
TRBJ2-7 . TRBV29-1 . TGCAGCGTTGTCCCGGGACCGTCCTACGAGCAGTACTTC CSVVPGPSYEQYF
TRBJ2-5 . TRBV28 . TGTGCCAGCAGTCCTCTAGGGCTACAAGAGACCCAGTACTTC CASSPLGLQETQYF
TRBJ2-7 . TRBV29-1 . TGCAGCGCGTTTGGGGGGAACGGTCTCACGGGCGAGCAGTACTTC CSAFGGNGLTGEQYF
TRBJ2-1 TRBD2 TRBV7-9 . TGTGCCAGCAGTTCTAGCGGGGGGGAATTTTACAATGAGCAGTTCTTC CASSSSGGEFYNEQFF
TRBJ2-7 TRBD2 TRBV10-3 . TGTGCCATCAGACCCAGCGGGACTTCCTACGAGCAGTACTTC CAIRPSGTSYEQYF
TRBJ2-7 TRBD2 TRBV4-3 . TGCGCCAGCAGCCAAGAAGAGGGCCTAGCGGGAGGGAAGGTCTACGAGCAGTACTTC CASSQEEGLAGGKVYEQYF
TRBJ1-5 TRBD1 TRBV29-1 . TGCAGCGTTGTGAGGGGGCCCAATCAGCCCCAGCATTTT CSVVRGPNQPQHF
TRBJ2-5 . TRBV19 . TGTGCCAGTAGCCAACAGGGTATCGGAGAGACCCAGTACTTC CASSQQGIGETQYF
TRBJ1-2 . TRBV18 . TGTGCCAGCTCACCACCGGGCCAGACTTATGGCTACACCTTC CASSPPGQTYGYTF
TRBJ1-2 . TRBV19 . TGTGCCAGTAGCCCCCCCGGTTTGGGTATCTATGGTGGCTACACCTTC CASSPPGLGIYGGYTF
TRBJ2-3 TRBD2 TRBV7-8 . TGTGCCAGCAGCTTAGTCGGGGGGATCACAGATACGCAGTATTTT CASSLVGGITDTQYF
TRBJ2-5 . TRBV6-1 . TGTGCCAGCAGTGCCCTCGGGAGGGGGCAGGGAGAGACCCAGTACTTC CASSALGRGQGETQYF
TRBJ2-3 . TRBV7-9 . TGTGCCAGCAGCTTTGGACAGAGCACAGATACGCAGTATTTT CASSFGQSTDTQYF
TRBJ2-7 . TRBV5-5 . TGTGCCAGCAGCTTGGCCGTTGGGGACGGCTACTACGAGCAGTACTTC CASSLAVGDGYYEQYF
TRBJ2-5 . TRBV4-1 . TGCGCCAGCAGCCAAGCGAACCTAGGCCTACAAGAGACCCAGTACTTC CASSQANLGLQETQYF
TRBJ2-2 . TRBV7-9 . TGTGCCAGCAAGCCCGGGGCGCTCACCGGGGAGCTGTTTTTT CASKPGALTGELFF
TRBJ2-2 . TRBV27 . TGTGCCAGCACCAAGAACACCGGGGAGCTGTTTTTT CASTKNTGELFF
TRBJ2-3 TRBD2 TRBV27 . TGTGCCAGCACCCACGTAGCGGGGAGGGCCGGCACAGATACGCAGTATTTT CASTHVAGRAGTDTQYF
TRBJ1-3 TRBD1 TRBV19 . TGTGCCAGCAAACCGGGACAGGGTGGAAACACCATATATTTT CASKPGQGGNTIYF
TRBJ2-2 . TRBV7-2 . TGTGCCAGCAGCTTACAATCCCCCAGGGTATACACCGGGGAGCTGTTTTTT CASSLQSPRVYTGELFF
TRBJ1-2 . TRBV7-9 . TGTGCCAGCAGCACCTCGACAGCCGGGGGATATGGCTACACCTTC CASSTSTAGGYGYTF
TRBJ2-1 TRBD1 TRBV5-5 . TGTGCCAGCAGCTCAGAGGACAGGGCAGGCTACAATGAGCAGTTCTTC CASSSEDRAGYNEQFF
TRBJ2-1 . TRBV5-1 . TGCGCCAGCAGCTTGGCCCCGCAGGGGAACAATGAGCAGTTCTTC CASSLAPQGNNEQFF
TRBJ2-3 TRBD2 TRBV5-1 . TGCGCCAGCAGCATCTCCCCCATAGCGGGAGTACTCAGGACCGCAGATACGCAGTATTTT CASSISPIAGVLRTADTQYF
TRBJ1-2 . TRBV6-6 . TGTGCCAGCAACATAGATTCACAGGGTAGGAACTATGGCTACACCTTC CASNIDSQGRNYGYTF
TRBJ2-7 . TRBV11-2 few TGTGCCAGCAGCTTGACGGTCTCGTCCTTCGGGACATTCTCCTACGAGCAGTACTTC CASSLTVSSFGTFSYEQYF
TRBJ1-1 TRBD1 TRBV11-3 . TGTGCCAGCAGCCCCCGGGACAGTCTGAACACTGAAGCTTTCTTT CASSPRDSLNTEAFF
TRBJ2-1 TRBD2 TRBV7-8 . TGTGCCAGCAGCTTTGGGATAGCGGGGAGGCTGAATGAGCAGTTCTTC CASSFGIAGRLNEQFF
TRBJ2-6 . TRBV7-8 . TGTGCCAGCAGCTTCCAGAGCTCTGGGGCCAACGTCCTGACTTTC CASSFQSSGANVLTF
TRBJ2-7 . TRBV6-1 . TGTGCCAGCAGTGAATTTGGGGGACCCTACGAGCAGTACTTC CASSEFGGPYEQYF
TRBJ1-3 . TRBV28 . TGTGCCAGCAGTTTATGGACAGCCACCTCTGGAAACACCATATATTTT CASSLWTATSGNTIYF
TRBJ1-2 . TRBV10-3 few TGTGCCAGCAGGACAGACAGGCACTATGGCTACACCTTC CASRTDRHYGYTF
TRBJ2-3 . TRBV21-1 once TGTGCCAGCAGCGGGACTAGCGGGGCTGGAGATACGCAGTATTTT CASSGTSGAGDTQYF
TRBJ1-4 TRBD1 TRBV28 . TGTGCCAGCGGACAGGGAGGGCATGAAAAACTGTTTTTT CASGQGGHEKLFF
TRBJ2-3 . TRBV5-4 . TGTGCCAGCAGCGGGCAGACTAGCACAGATACGCAGTATTTT CASSGQTSTDTQYF
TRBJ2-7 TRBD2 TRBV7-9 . TGTGCCAGCAGCTTGGGACTAGGCCCCTACGAGCAGTACTTC CASSLGLGPYEQYF
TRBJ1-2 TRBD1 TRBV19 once TGTGCCAGTACCACGACAGGGGTAAATGGCTACACCTTC CASTTTGVNGYTF
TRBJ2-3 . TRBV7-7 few TGTGCCAGCAGCTTAATCCCCAGCACAGATACGCAGTATTTT CASSLIPSTDTQYF
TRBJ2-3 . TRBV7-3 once TGTGCCAGCAGCTTAAACGTAATTCAGGATACGCAGTATTTT CASSLNVIQDTQYF
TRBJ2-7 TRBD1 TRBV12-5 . TGTGCTAGTGACGGGACAGGGAGCTCCTACGAGCAGTACTTC CASDGTGSSYEQYF
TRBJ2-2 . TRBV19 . TGTGCCAGTCGTCCTGGGGCACTGAACACCGGGGAGCTGTTTTTT CASRPGALNTGELFF
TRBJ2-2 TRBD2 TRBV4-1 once TGCGCCAGCAGCCAGGGTAGACTAGCGGGGGGGCAATACACCGGGGAGCTGTTTTTT CASSQGRLAGGQYTGELFF
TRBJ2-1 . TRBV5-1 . TGCGCCAGCAGCTTGAATTTGGCCTACAATGAGCAGTTCTTC CASSLNLAYNEQFF
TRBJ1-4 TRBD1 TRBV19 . TGTGCCAGTAGTCAGACAGGGGGTTCACCTAATGAAAAACTGTTTTTT CASSQTGGSPNEKLFF
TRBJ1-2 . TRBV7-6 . TGTGCCAGCGGCGGGGGCGGCTATGGCTACACCTTC CASGGGGYGYTF
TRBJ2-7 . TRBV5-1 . TGCGCCAGCCTTCCCGTGGGACGGATATCGGGTGAGCAGTACTTC CASLPVGRISGEQYF